This record looks at one TCR beta chain sequence and its context. These data originate in a study of technical replicates of blood from a handful of donors. Clones were sequenced by immunoSEQ multiplex PCR, and TCRdb holds only the in-frame ones, with some missing. The sample has about 79,000 clones, approximately 92% seen once. V was shortened by 5 bases and J by 9 bases, with 20 bases between the two germline ends. Germline V gene sequence: CDR1 SEHNR, CDR2 FQNEAQ (reference sequence). CDR3 length: 14 residues. V usage is TRBV7-9 and J usage is TRBJ2-7; D is perhaps TRBD1 (5 bases). The specimen sequenced was T cells isolated from PBMCs. This sequence originates from a human donor in good health. Some clones in this sample may be carry-over from other donors' samples. CDR3 sequence reads: CASSPKNTGSGQYF. The DNA for the CDR3 is TGTGCCAGCAGCCCGAAGAACACAGGTTCGGGGCAGTACTTC.